This is a list of T cell receptor beta chains from one sample in a study of T cells in Graves' hyperthyroidism and ophthalmopathy. A single record per CDR3 protein comes from TCRdb applying MiXCR to the multiplex PCR reads. The sample has roughly 500,000 distinct CDR3 sequences, under 60% seen once. The sample consisted of peripheral blood or thyroid tissue (not recorded which). All receptors come from an adult woman with Graves' disease, either hyperthyroidism or ophthalmopathy (not recorded which). Each CDR3 is given with its conserved first and last residue. Fields, in order: CDR3 length, D gene, clone size, J gene, V gene, CDR3 DNA, CDR3 protein. The D gene is left open where the match is weak. Only some rows state a clone size, as once, few, many or a class for expanded clones.

>17|TRBD1|few|TRBJ2-7|TRBV4-1
TGCGCCAGCAGCCAAGCATCTAGACAGGGCGTCTCCTACGAGCAGTACTTC
CASSQASRQGVSYEQYF
>18|TRBD1|NA|TRBJ2-7|TRBV7-3
TGTGCCAGCAGCTTAACCTCGAACCAGACAGGGGTAGATGGCGAGCAGTACTTC
CASSLTSNQTGVDGEQYF
>13|NA|NA|TRBJ2-7|TRBV7-9
TGTGCCAGCAGCGCCAAGGCCGCCTGGGAGCAGTACTTC
CASSAKAAWEQYF
>15|TRBD1|NA|TRBJ1-5|TRBV7-2
TGTGCCAGCAGCGAGGGGGGACAGACCAATCAGCCCCAGCATTTT
CASSEGGQTNQPQHF
>12|NA|few|TRBJ2-2|TRBV10-3
TGTGCCATCAGTGAGGTATCCGGGGAGCTGTTTTTT
CAISEVSGELFF
>15|TRBD2|NA|TRBJ2-7|TRBV2
TGTGCCAGCAGGGGAAGACTAGCGGGAGCCTACGAGCAGTACTTC
CASRGRLAGAYEQYF
>19|NA|few|TRBJ2-2|TRBV10-3
TGTGCCAGCAGTTACACCCGTAGGCAACAGGGGACTAAACCCGGGGAGCTGTTTTTT
CASSYTRRQQGTKPGELFF
>16|NA|many|TRBJ2-2|TRBV4-2
TGTGCCAGCAGCCAGGGGACTGCCGCGAACACCGGGGAGCTGTTTTTT
CASSQGTAANTGELFF
>13|TRBD2|once|TRBJ2-7|TRBV20-1
TGCAGTCCTAGCGGCTTAAGGGGCTACGAGCAGTACTTC
CSPSGLRGYEQYF
>13|TRBD1|NA|TRBJ2-5|TRBV24-1
TGTGCCGGACAGGGGGCCTTTGGAGAGACCCAGTACTTC
CAGQGAFGETQYF
>17|TRBD1|many|TRBJ1-1|TRBV12-3/TRBV12-4
TGTGCCAGTCGCCCCCCCCTCGGGACAGGGCCTCGGGCTGAAGCTTTCTTT
CASRPPLGTGPRAEAFF
>12|NA|NA|TRBJ1-2|TRBV7-2
TGTGCCAGCAGCCCAGGGATCCATGGCTACACCTTC
CASSPGIHGYTF
>18|NA|NA|TRBJ1-1|TRBV2
TGTGCCAGCAGCCAACTAAGTCGCCGCGAGGGTTGGTGGACTGAAGCTTTCTTT
CASSQLSRREGWWTEAFF
>16|NA|NA|TRBJ1-2|TRBV9
TGTGCCAGCAGCGTAGGGGGTTCCCAGCCCCACTATGGCTACACCTTC
CASSVGGSQPHYGYTF
>13|TRBD1|many|TRBJ1-2|TRBV9
TGTGCCAGCAGCCCACAGGGGGCCTATGGCTACACCTTC
CASSPQGAYGYTF
>16|NA|many|TRBJ1-2|TRBV27
TGTGCCAGCAGCGTTACCCCAGAAAGTCCAGTCTATGGCTACACCTTC
CASSVTPESPVYGYTF
>15|TRBD2|many|TRBJ2-7|TRBV19
TGTGCCAGTAGTATTAGGGGACTAGCGTTCTACGAGCAGTACTTC
CASSIRGLAFYEQYF
>15|TRBD1|NA|TRBJ1-4|TRBV5-1
TGCGCCAGCAGCTTGTCCCCCACAGGGGGTGAAAAACTGTTTTTT
CASSLSPTGGEKLFF
>13|NA|NA|TRBJ2-7|TRBV10-3
TGTGCCAGCAAGGCGAGTGCTTCCTACGAGCAGTACTTC
CASKASASYEQYF
>13|NA|few|TRBJ1-1|TRBV7-9
TGTGCCAGCAGCAGATACCGGGGCCAAAAAGCTTTCTTT
CASSRYRGQKAFF
>14|TRBD1|NA|TRBJ1-1|TRBV20-1
TGCAGTGCCGTGACAGGGCAGATGAACACTGAAGCTTTCTTT
CSAVTGQMNTEAFF
>17|NA|NA|TRBJ2-3|TRBV14
TGTGCCAGCAGCCAAGATCGACCGAATAAGGGCACAGATACGCAGTATTTT
CASSQDRPNKGTDTQYF
>15|NA|NA|TRBJ1-2|TRBV20-1
TGCAGTGCTAGTAGTCTTCCAGTGAGTAACTATGGCTACACCTTC
CSASSLPVSNYGYTF
>18|TRBD1|many|TRBJ2-7|TRBV11-2
TGTGCCAGCAGGCGTCCGGGACAGGGTTGGCGTGGCTCCTACGAGCAGTACTTC
CASRRPGQGWRGSYEQYF
>16|NA|few|TRBJ1-4|TRBV15
TGTGCCACCAGCAGAGACTTGACAGCTCTGAATGAAAAACTGTTTTTT
CATSRDLTALNEKLFF
>15|TRBD1|NA|TRBJ1-3|TRBV15
TGTGCCACCAGCATAGGGGGCCACTCTGGAAACACCATATATTTT
CATSIGGHSGNTIYF
>16|TRBD2|NA|TRBJ2-7|TRBV7-8
TGTGCCAGCAGCTTAGCTAGGCGGGCTAGCGGGAGCAATTCGCTCTTC
CASSLARRASGSNSLF
>13|NA|many|TRBJ2-2|TRBV2
TGTGCCAGCAGTGAATGGAATATCGGGGAGCTGTTTTTT
CASSEWNIGELFF
>14|TRBD1|many|TRBJ1-5|TRBV20-1
TGCAGTGTCGGGACAGGGGGTAGCAATCAGCCCCAGCATTTT
CSVGTGGSNQPQHF
>18|NA|few|TRBJ1-3|TRBV3-1
TGTGCCAGCAGCCCTTCTTTTACCACCCTCGACGGAGGAAACACCATATATTTT
CASSPSFTTLDGGNTIYF
>16|TRBD1|many|TRBJ2-2|TRBV6-9
TGTGCCAGCAGTTATCGGGACAGGGGGAACACCGGGGAGCTGTTTTTT
CASSYRDRGNTGELFF
>16|TRBD1|NA|TRBJ1-6|TRBV7-9
TGTGCCAGCAGCAGACCCCCGGGACAGGGAGCTTCACCCCTCCACTTT
CASSRPPGQGASPLHF
>15|NA|many|TRBJ2-7|TRBV28
TGTGCCAGCACCCTACGGAATAACGCAATCTACGAGCAGTACTTC
CASTLRNNAIYEQYF
>13|NA|once|TRBJ1-5|TRBV20-1
TGCAGTGCTAGAGATCAGGCGAAGTGGAATCAGCATTTT
CSARDQAKWNQHF
>13|NA|many|TRBJ2-7|TRBV29-1
TGCAGCGTTGAGGTTCAGGGCACCTACGAGCAGTACTTC
CSVEVQGTYEQYF
>13|NA|many|TRBJ2-7|TRBV30
TGTGCCTGGAGTGTGAGTCTAGCCTACGAGCAGTACTTC
CAWSVSLAYEQYF
>14|TRBD1|NA|TRBJ2-6|TRBV10-3
TGTGCCATCAGATTAGGACAGGGAGCGAACACTGAAGCTTTC
CAIRLGQGANTEAF